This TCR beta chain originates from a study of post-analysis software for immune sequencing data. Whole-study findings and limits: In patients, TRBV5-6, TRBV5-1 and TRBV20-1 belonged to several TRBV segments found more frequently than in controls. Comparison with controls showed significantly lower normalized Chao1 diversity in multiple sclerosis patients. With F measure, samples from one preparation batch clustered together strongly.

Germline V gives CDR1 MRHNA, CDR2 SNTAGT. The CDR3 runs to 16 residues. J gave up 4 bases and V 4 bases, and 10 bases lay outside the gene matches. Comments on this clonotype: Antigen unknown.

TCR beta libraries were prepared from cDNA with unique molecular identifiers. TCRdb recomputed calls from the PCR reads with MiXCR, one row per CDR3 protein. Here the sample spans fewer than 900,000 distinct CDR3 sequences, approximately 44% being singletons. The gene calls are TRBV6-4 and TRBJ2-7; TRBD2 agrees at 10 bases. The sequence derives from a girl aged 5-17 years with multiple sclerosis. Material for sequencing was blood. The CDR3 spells CASSGLLAGPSYEQYF. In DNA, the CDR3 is TGTGCCAGCAGTGGCCTACTAGCGGGGCCTTCTTACGAGCAGTACTTC.